These 8 T cell receptor beta chains originate from one sample sequenced in a study of CD8 T cells in ankylosing spondylitis. Using its own MiXCR run on the 5' RACE reads, TCRdb lists one record per CDR3 protein. The data show about 44,000 distinct CDR3 sequences, 9.5% to 11% seen once. Sequencing used blood, either unsorted or a sorted T cell fraction (not recorded which). These receptors were taken from a male donor with ankylosing spondylitis or in good health (not recorded which).

This clonotype was counted many times. The chain employs TRBV5-1 and TRBJ2-1; no firm D call. Germline values: CDR1 SGHRS, CDR2 YFSETQ. The CDR3 consists of 15 residues. V lost 0 bases to trimming and J lost 0 bases, with 7 bases between them. The CDR3 loop reads CASSLGGSSYNEQFF. CDR3 in DNA: TGCGCCAGCAGCTTGGGGGGTAGCTCCTACAATGAGCAGTTCTTC.

This clonotype was found once. This rearrangement joins TRBV28 to TRBJ2-5; D not resolved. Trimming stripped 2 bases from V and 7 bases from J, with 14 bases between. CDR1 and CDR2 from the germline V gene are MDHEN and SYDVKM. The CDR3 has 14 amino acids. The CDR3 here is CASSLAVLLLTQYF. CDR3 coding DNA: TGTGCCAGCAGTTTAGCGGTTTTGTTACTGACCCAGTACTTC.

This chain joins TRBV28 and TRBJ2-5; 9 bases are a match to TRBD2. V lost 4 bases, J lost 0 bases, and 6 bases stayed unmatched. Germline assignment: CDR1 MDHEN and CDR2 SYDVKM. The CDR3 extends over 16 amino acids. The CDR3 reads CASSSPSGDYQETQYF. The CDR3 nucleotides read TGTGCCAGCAGTTCTCCTAGCGGGGACTACCAAGAGACCCAGTACTTC.

This clonotype was seen at least ten times. The rearrangement uses TRBV4-2 and TRBJ1-6; 7 bases agree with TRBD1. V lost 2 bases to trimming and J lost 10 bases; unmatched junction nucleotides: 8. CDR1 is LGHNA and CDR2 is YNFKEQ in the germline V gene. This CDR3 is built from 15 residues. This CDR3 is CASSQLRGLESPLHF. The CDR3 coding sequence is TGTGCCAGCAGCCAACTCAGGGGGTTAGAATCACCCCTCCACTTT.

This clonotype was observed at least ten times. For the CDR3, the DNA is TGCGCCAGCAGCTCCCTAGCGGGGGGGCTAGGCTACAATGAGCAGTTCTTC. Encoded protein: CASSSLAGGLGYNEQFF. The rearrangement joins TRBV5-1 to TRBJ2-1; 12 nucleotides agree with TRBD2. V lost 3 bases, J lost 3 bases, and 7 bases stayed unmatched. From germline, CDR1 is SGHRS and CDR2 YFSETQ. CDR3 size: 17 residues.

This clonotype came up many times. The genes are TRBV6-4 and TRBJ2-3, with 11 positions matching TRBD2. After removal of 0 bases from V and 4 bases from J, the junction contained 0 bases not matched to a gene. CDR1 is MRHNA, CDR2 SNTAGT, per germline. The CDR3 totals 15 residues. CDR3 residues: CASSDSSGGADTQYF. Here the CDR3 DNA reads TGTGCCAGCAGTGACTCTAGCGGGGGGGCAGATACGCAGTATTTT.

This clonotype showed up just a few times. The chain carries TRBV7-8 and TRBJ1-1; 7 positions match TRBD1. The CDR3 extends over 14 amino acids. J was trimmed by 5 bases and V by 2 bases; bases with no gene match: 5. Germline V CDR1 and CDR2: SGHVS, FQNEAQ. In DNA form, the CDR3 reads TGTGCCAGCAGCTTAAGGCAGGGGGATACTGAAGCTTTCTTT. It encodes CASSLRQGDTEAFF.

This clonotype was seen repeatedly, ten times or more. This chain connects TRBV10-3 to TRBJ2-7, with D tentatively TRBD1 (6 bases). The CDR3 is made up of 15 amino acids. Looked up from germline, CDR1 is ENHRY and CDR2 is SYGVKD. The V end was cut by 6 bases, the J end by 6 bases, with 21 bases between. The CDR3 nucleotides are TGTGCCATCAGGGACCCGAAACAGGGTTCATTCGAGCAGTACTTC. Translated, it gives CAIRDPKQGSFEQYF.